Below, 28 T cell receptor beta chains from the same sample are listed, as sequenced in a study of cytomegalovirus exposure and HLA in healthy donors. 13 Jbeta primers and 60 Vbeta primers were used for the PCR. The table came from immunoSEQ multiplex PCR; TCRdb's copy has only in-frame clones and leaves some out. The sample lists 55,000 to 75,000 clones; 74% were seen once. Sequencing used PBMCs. Every receptor here comes from a human donor in good health.

This clone was found once. V gene TRBV7-9 combines with J gene TRBJ2-7; 9 positions match TRBD1. The CDR3 is made up of 16 amino acids. V lost 4 bases to trimming and J lost 5 bases; unmatched junction nucleotides: 12. The germline CDR1 and CDR2 sequences are SEHNR and FQNEAQ (reference sequence). CDR3 region: CASSSHTGTGINEQYF. The CDR3 bases are TGTGCCAGCAGCTCGCACACCGGGACAGGGATCAACGAGCAGTACTTC.

This rearrangement joins TRBV13 to TRBJ2-5, with 10 bases aligning to TRBD2. The CDR3 runs 17 residues. The V and J ends lost 0 bases and 4 bases, in that order; junction bases with no gene match: 8. Germline assignment: CDR1 PRHDT and CDR2 FYEKMQ (reference sequence). CDR3 in amino acids: CASSLGWLAGAGETQYF. The CDR3 DNA follows: TGTGCCAGCAGCTTAGGCTGGCTAGCGGGAGCCGGAGAGACCCAGTACTTC.

The rearrangement uses TRBV5-1 and TRBJ1-2; possibly TRBD1 for D (5 bases). The V gene lost 0 bases and the J gene lost 6 bases, with 9 bases spanning the gap. The V gene's germline CDR1 is SGHRS and CDR2 YFSETQ. This CDR3 comprises 13 residues. As DNA, the CDR3 is TGCGCCAGCAGCTTGGACAGGACGCATGGCTACACCTTC. Protein sequence: CASSLDRTHGYTF. The variable domain in full, completed from reference TRBV5-1 and TRBJ1-2, reads KAGVTQTPRYLIKTRGQQVTLSCSPISGHRSVSWYQQTPGQGLQFLFEYFSETQRNKGNFPGRFSGRQFSNSRSEMNVSTLELGDSALYLCASSLDRTHGYTFGSGTRLTVV.

This clone has only a few counts. The chain uses TRBV9 and TRBJ2-4; 10 bases match TRBD1. CDR3 length equals 14 residues. Germline assignment: CDR1 SGDLS and CDR2 YYNGEE. Trimming removed 3 bases from V and 7 bases from J; junction bases left unmatched: 4. Written as DNA, the CDR3 is TGTGCCAGCAGCGCGTTGACAGGGGGCAACATTCAGTACTTC. This encodes CASSALTGGNIQYF.

V is TRBV15 and J is TRBJ1-3; D may be TRBD1 (5 bases). From germline, CDR1 is LNHNV and CDR2 YYDKDF (reference sequence). The CDR3 sequence is 16 residues long. V dropped 1 base and J dropped 0 bases, with 10 bases sitting between them. This chain's CDR3 is CATSRGQLDSGNTIYF. In nucleotides, the CDR3 is TGTGCCACCAGCAGAGGACAGCTCGACTCTGGAAACACCATATATTTT.

The CDR3 here is CASSLGTGTYYGYTF. The CDR3, as DNA: TGTGCCAGCAGCTTGGGGACAGGGACTTACTATGGCTACACCTTC. The chain employs TRBV5-8 and TRBJ1-2; 8 nucleotides agree with TRBD1. V lost 0 bases and J lost 3; bases outside the gene matches: 4. The germline V gene encodes CDR1 SGHTS and CDR2 YDEGEE. CDR3 length: 15 amino acids.

The chain couples TRBV28 to TRBJ2-1; D is undetermined. The CDR3 spans 14 residues. Trimming took off 7 bases at V and 4 bases at J, with 14 bases between the two ends. Germline lookup yields CDR1 MDHEN and CDR2 SYDVKM. The CDR3 is CASTNEVPYNEQFF. CDR3 DNA: TGTGCCAGCACTAATGAAGTTCCTTACAATGAGCAGTTCTTC.

The table lists this clone with a count of one. As DNA, the CDR3 is TGTGCCAGCAGCGCTACGACTCCAGGGGGCTGGAACACCATATATTTT. This codes for CASSATTPGGWNTIYF. The chain combines TRBV11-3 with TRBJ1-3; 8 nucleotides match TRBD1. Losses at the gene ends were 5 bases for V and 7 bases for J; bases not matched to a gene: 13. The CDR3 contains 16 residues. CDR1 is SGHNT, CDR2 YENEEA, per germline.

This clone was seen only a few times. This chain joins TRBV6-1 and TRBJ2-1; 8 nucleotides align to TRBD2. The trim removed 3 bases at V and 8 bases at J, leaving 6 bases unmatched. There are 14 residues in the CDR3. The germline gives CDR1 MNHNS, CDR2 SASEGT. CDR3 bases: TGTGCCAGCAGTGAGGGTAGCGGGATCGATGAGCAGTTCTTC. This translates into CASSEGSGIDEQFF.

V is TRBV29-1 and J is TRBJ1-1; TRBD1 is a possible D gene (5 bases). V was clipped by 6 bases and J by 0 bases, with 11 bases between them. The length of the CDR3 is 13 residues. Per germline, CDR1 SQVTM and CDR2 ANQGSEA. CDR3 region: CSVYRDLNTEAFF. CDR3 nucleotide sequence: TGCAGCGTCTACCGGGACTTGAACACTGAAGCTTTCTTT.

V gene TRBV6-6 combines with J gene TRBJ2-1, with a tentative D call TRBD1 (5 bases). V was cut by 2 bases and J by 7 bases, with 9 bases left in between. The CDR3 covers 13 residues. The germline gives CDR1 MNHNY, CDR2 SVGAGI (reference sequence). The CDR3 DNA follows: TGTGCCAGCAGTTACACCAGGGCTAATGAGCAGTTCTTC. The encoded protein is CASSYTRANEQFF.

The chain has TRBV6-5 and TRBJ2-2; 8 bases line up with TRBD1. CDR1 MNHEY and CDR2 SVGAGI come from the germline V gene. This CDR3 is built from 13 residues. V gave up 6 bases and J gave up 6 bases; unmatched junction bases: 3. CDR3 bases: TGTGCCAGCAGGGACAGGGAAGCCGGGGAGCTGTTTTTT. This gives the protein CASRDREAGELFF.

The CDR3 DNA reads TGCGCCAGCAGGGGCGGACTCAGCAATCAGCCCCAGCATTTT. This sequence encodes CASRGGLSNQPQHF. The V gene is TRBV10-2, the J gene TRBJ1-5; D unresolved. Germline CDR1 WSHSY, CDR2 SAAADI. V was pared by 6 bases and J by 1 base, with 10 bases between. The CDR3 contains 14 residues.

This clone was picked up a small number of times. The J gene is TRBJ2-2, the V gene TRBV5-1, with D possibly matching TRBD2 (5 bases). V was trimmed by 1 base and J by 5 bases, leaving 9 bases between them. Per germline, CDR1 SGHRS and CDR2 YFSETQ. The CDR3 is 14 amino acids. The CDR3 is CASSLTGGTGELFF. The CDR3 DNA sequence: TGCGCCAGCAGCTTGACCGGAGGAACCGGGGAGCTGTTTTTT.

The gene calls are TRBV19 and TRBJ2-7; possible D gene TRBD2, 6 bases. V was clipped by 5 bases and J by 2 bases, with 16 bases between them. Germline CDR1 LNHDA, CDR2 SQIVND (reference sequence). The CDR3 is made up of 15 amino acids. CDR3 DNA: TGTGCCAGTAGTCAGCCATCGGGGGTTCCCTACGAGCAGTACTTC. Protein: CASSQPSGVPYEQYF.

V gene TRBV6-5 combines with J gene TRBJ2-7, with 11 bases matching TRBD1. This CDR3 region has 16 residues. From germline, CDR1 is MNHEY and CDR2 SVGAGI. The junction had 7 bases not matched to a gene; V was cut back by 0 bases and J by 6 bases. Here the CDR3 reads CASSYSAPGTGGEQYF. The CDR3 bases are TGTGCCAGCAGTTACTCAGCACCAGGGACAGGGGGCGAGCAGTACTTC.

J is TRBJ1-2 and V is TRBV27, with TRBD1 identical over 9 bases. The V segment lost 4 bases and the J segment 4 bases; nucleotides outside the gene matches: 7. The length of the CDR3 is 15 residues. The germline V gene has CDR1 MNHEY and CDR2 SMNVEV (reference sequence). CDR3 sequence: CASSSTGGLGYGYTF. In nucleotides, the CDR3 is TGTGCCAGCAGTTCGACAGGGGGGCTTGGCTATGGCTACACCTTC.

The V gene is TRBV5-1, the J gene TRBJ2-7; 7 positions match TRBD1. Germline V gene data show CDR1 as SGHRS and CDR2 as YFSETQ. This CDR3 spans 14 amino acids. Trimming took 1 base from V and 1 from J; bases not matched to a gene: 2. Here the CDR3 reads CASSLTGESYEQYF. The DNA of the CDR3 is TGCGCCAGCAGCTTGACAGGGGAATCCTACGAGCAGTACTTC.

This clone has just a few counts. The chain carries TRBV2 and TRBJ1-2; TRBD1 aligns across 8 bases. CDR1 and CDR2 from the germline V gene are SNHLY and FYNNEI. This CDR3 has 15 residues. Trimming took 4 bases from V and 4 from J; bases not matched to a gene: 8. For the CDR3, the DNA is TGTGCCAGCAGTGCCACAGGGGGAGCGACCTATGGCTACACCTTC. Protein: CASSATGGATYGYTF.

The chain carries TRBV11-3 and TRBJ1-1; D ambiguous. The CDR3 extends over 13 amino acids. The germline V gene has CDR1 SGHNT and CDR2 YENEEA. Trimming shortened V by 0 bases and J by 4 bases, and 6 bases separated the two germline ends. This chain's CDR3 is CASSLDGRTEAFF. The CDR3 nucleotides are TGTGCCAGCAGCTTAGATGGGCGCACTGAAGCTTTCTTT.

As regards this clone: One end of the junction varies from germline; a read error may be responsible. The chain couples TRBV2 to TRBJ2-7; D is perhaps TRBD2 (6 bases). CDR3 length: 11 residues. Germline V CDR1 and CDR2: SNHLY, FYNNEI. The CDR3 region has the DNA TGTGCCAGCAGCACACCGGGAGAAGACATCTTC. Its translation: CASSTPGEDIF.

This rearrangement joins TRBV2 to TRBJ1-2; no clear D gene. The CDR3 loop spans 12 amino acids. Trimming took 2 bases from V and 8 from J, leaving 9 bases between them. Germline V gene sequence: CDR1 SNHLY, CDR2 FYNNEI. The CDR3: CASSEWREGYTF. CDR3 sequence (DNA): TGTGCCAGCAGTGAATGGCGGGAAGGCTACACCTTC.

The chain joins TRBV29-1 to TRBJ2-7; tentative D call: TRBD1 (5 bases). Between the trimmed V and J ends, which lost 4 bases and 2 bases, there was a span of 9 bases. Germline CDR1 reads SQVTM; CDR2 reads ANQGSEA. The CDR3 sequence is 12 residues long. The CDR3 loop reads CSVAGMTYEQYF. CDR3 nucleotide sequence: TGCAGCGTTGCAGGGATGACCTACGAGCAGTACTTC.

The chain uses TRBV30 and TRBJ2-7; TRBD2 matches at 12 bases. Germline-derived CDR1 and CDR2 are GTSNPN and SVGIG (reference sequence). This CDR3 is 13 amino acids long. Unmatched junction bases numbered 8, after V lost 2 bases and J lost 12 bases. The CDR3 DNA reads TGTGCCTGGAGTAGATCTAGCGGGAGGGCCTCGTACTTC. This gives the protein CAWSRSSGRASYF.

This chain joins TRBV2 and TRBJ1-1; D is perhaps TRBD1 (6 bases). The CDR3 extends over 12 amino acids. Germline V gene sequence: CDR1 SNHLY, CDR2 FYNNEI. V was clipped by 6 bases and J by 7 bases, with 12 bases between them. The CDR3 spells CASRGAQIEAFF. The CDR3 coding sequence is TGTGCCAGCAGGGGGGCCCAAATTGAAGCTTTCTTT.

V gene TRBV19 combines with J gene TRBJ1-2, with D tentatively TRBD1 (6 bases). This CDR3 region has 15 residues. V gave up 6 bases and J gave up 5 bases, with 19 bases separating them. Germline CDR1 and CDR2: LNHDA and SQIVND (reference sequence). The CDR3 region is CASSPTGIRVYGYTF. DNA of the CDR3: TGTGCCAGTAGCCCAACAGGGATTAGGGTGTATGGCTACACCTTC.

This chain links TRBV10-2 with TRBJ2-7; 8 nucleotides agree with TRBD1. This CDR3 contains 13 residues. After removal of 6 bases from V and 2 bases from J, the junction contained 3 bases not matched to a gene. Germline V gene data show CDR1 as WSHSY and CDR2 as SAAADI. The CDR3 loop reads CASSDRGTYEQYF. CDR3 DNA: TGCGCCAGCAGCGACAGGGGAACCTACGAGCAGTACTTC.

The chain carries TRBV5-1 and TRBJ2-2; 8 bases map to TRBD1. Germline-derived CDR1 and CDR2 are SGHRS and YFSETQ. The CDR3 consists of 18 residues. Trimming at V came to 1 base and at J to 1 base, leaving 9 bases not matched to a gene. CDR3 nucleotide sequence: TGCGCCAGCAGCTTGCGGGGTCCCGGGACAGGGAACACCGGGGAGCTGTTTTTT. Translated: CASSLRGPGTGNTGELFF. The entire variable domain, with the rest obtained from reference TRBV5-1 and TRBJ2-2, is as follows: KAGVTQTPRYLIKTRGQQVTLSCSPISGHRSVSWYQQTPGQGLQFLFEYFSETQRNKGNFPGRFSGRQFSNSRSEMNVSTLELGDSALYLCASSLRGPGTGNTGELFFGEGSRLTVL.